The present T cell receptor beta chain was sequenced within a study of shared clonotypes between healthy human individuals. As to this clone: Its cognate antigen is unknown. Other DNA sequences in this specimen translate into the identical CDR3.

Methods used by the authors: Because ImmunoSEQ provided only junction sequences with no quality scores, the filtering differed. Method: immunoSEQ multiplex PCR; TCRdb's copy keeps in-frame clones and lacks some. V, J and clone size derive from that table, while D and trimming were established from the DNA sequence. The sample comprises millions of clones, 90% to 95% of which are singletons, and 0.13% rests with the top ten. The V segment lost 3 bases and the J segment 2 bases; nucleotides outside the gene matches: 3. The CDR3 extends over 15 amino acids. The germline V gene has CDR1 KGHSH and CDR2 LQKENI. Regarding the study as a whole: About 5% was the fraction of naive CD4 clonotypes found shared across a few donors. In contrast to clonotypes shared by all four donors, non-shared clonotypes had lower generation probabilities.

The study separated CD4+ cells into CD45RA+ naive and CD45RA-negative memory subsets. The sequenced sample consisted of naive CD4+ T cells sorted from blood. Indicated subset: CD45RA+ positively selected. The origin of this receptor is a man aged 18 to 29 in good health. This chain connects TRBV18 to TRBJ1-2, with 10 bases identical to TRBD1. The CDR3 sequence: CASSPPGQGNYGYTF. DNA of the CDR3: TGTGCCAGCTCACCTCCGGGACAGGGGAACTATGGCTACACCTTC.